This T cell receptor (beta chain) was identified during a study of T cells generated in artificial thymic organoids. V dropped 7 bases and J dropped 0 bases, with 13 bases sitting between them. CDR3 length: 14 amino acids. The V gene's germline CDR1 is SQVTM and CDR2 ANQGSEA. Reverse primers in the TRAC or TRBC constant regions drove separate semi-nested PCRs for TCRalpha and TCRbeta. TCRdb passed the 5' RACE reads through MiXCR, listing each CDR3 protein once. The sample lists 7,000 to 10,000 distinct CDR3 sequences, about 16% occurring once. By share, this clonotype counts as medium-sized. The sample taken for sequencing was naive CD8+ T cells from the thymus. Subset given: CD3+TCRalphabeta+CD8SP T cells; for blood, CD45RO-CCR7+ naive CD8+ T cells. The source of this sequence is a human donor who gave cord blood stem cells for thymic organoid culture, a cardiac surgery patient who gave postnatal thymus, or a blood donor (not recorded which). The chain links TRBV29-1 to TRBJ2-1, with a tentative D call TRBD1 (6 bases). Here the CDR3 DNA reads TGCAGCGCCAAGACAGGTAACTCCTACAATGAGCAGTTCTTC. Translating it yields CSAKTGNSYNEQFF.